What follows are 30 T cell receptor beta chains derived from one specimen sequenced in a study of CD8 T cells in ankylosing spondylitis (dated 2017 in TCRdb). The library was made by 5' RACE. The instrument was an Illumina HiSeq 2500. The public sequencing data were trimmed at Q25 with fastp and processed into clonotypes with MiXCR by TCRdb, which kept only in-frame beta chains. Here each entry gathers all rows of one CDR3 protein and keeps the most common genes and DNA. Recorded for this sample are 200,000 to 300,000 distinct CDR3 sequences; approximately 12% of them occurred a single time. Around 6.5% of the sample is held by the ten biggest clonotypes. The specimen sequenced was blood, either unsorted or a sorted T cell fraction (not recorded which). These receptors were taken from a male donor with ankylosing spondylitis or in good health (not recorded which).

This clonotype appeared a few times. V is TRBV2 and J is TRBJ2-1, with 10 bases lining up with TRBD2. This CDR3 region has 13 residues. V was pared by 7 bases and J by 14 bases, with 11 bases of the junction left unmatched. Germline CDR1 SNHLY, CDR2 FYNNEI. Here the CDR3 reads CASKFKREGPKFF. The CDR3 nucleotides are TGTGCCAGCAAATTCAAGCGGGAGGGCCCCAAGTTCTTC.

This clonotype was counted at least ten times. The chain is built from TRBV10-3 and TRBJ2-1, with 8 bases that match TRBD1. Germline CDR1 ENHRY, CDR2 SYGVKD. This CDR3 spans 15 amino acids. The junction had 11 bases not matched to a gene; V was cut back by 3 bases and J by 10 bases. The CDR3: CAISEGGQGYGEQFF. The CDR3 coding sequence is TGTGCCATCAGTGAAGGTGGACAGGGATATGGGGAGCAGTTCTTC.

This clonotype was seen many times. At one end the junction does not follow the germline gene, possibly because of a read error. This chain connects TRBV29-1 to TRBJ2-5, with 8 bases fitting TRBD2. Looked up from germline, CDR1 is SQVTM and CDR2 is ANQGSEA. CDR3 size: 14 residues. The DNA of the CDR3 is TGCAGCGTTGGGCCGGGGGGGCCTCAAGAAACCCAGTACTTC. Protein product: CSVGPGGPQETQYF.

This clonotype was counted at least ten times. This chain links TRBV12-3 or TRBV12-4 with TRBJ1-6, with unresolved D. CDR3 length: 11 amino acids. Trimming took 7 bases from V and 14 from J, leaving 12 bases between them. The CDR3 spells CASTGLDTLHF. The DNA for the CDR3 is TGTGCCAGCACCGGCCTAGACACCCTCCACTTT.

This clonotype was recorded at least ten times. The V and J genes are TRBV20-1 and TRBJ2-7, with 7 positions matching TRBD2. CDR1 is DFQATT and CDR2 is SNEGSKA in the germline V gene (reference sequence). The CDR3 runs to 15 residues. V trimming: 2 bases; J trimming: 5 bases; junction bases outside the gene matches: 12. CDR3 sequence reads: CSARSIAGVRNEQYF. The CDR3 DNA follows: TGCAGTGCTAGATCTATAGCGGGCGTGCGGAACGAGCAGTACTTC.

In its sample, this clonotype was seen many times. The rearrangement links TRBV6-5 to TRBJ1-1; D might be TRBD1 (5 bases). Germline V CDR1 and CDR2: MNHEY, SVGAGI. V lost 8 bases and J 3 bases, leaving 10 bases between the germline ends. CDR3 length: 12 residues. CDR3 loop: CASGRGDTEAFF. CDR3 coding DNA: TGTGCCAGCGGTAGAGGGGACACTGAAGCTTTCTTT.

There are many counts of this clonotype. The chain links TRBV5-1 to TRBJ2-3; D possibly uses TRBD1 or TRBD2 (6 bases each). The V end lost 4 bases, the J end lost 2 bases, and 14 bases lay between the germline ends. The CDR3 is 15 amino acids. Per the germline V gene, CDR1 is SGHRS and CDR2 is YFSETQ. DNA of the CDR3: TGCGCCAGCAGCACTGGAGGGGGGCTCACAGATACGCAGTATTTT. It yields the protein CASSTGGGLTDTQYF.

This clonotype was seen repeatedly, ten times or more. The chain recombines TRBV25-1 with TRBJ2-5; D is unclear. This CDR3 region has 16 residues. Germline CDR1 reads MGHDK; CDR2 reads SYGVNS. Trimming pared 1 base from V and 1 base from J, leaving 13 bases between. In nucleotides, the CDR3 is TGTGCCAGCAGTGAATCGGAGAGAGGATTCCAAGAGACCCAGTACTTC. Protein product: CASSESERGFQETQYF.

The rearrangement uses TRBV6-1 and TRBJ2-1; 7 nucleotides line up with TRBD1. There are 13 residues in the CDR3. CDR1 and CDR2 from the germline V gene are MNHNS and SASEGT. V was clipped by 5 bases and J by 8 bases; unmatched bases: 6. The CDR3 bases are TGTGCCAGCAGTCCAGACAGGGTAGATGAGCAGTTCTTC. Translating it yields CASSPDRVDEQFF.

The CDR3 DNA sequence: TGTGCCAGCAGCCGCCGGCCACCCCTCCACTTT. It codes for CASSRRPPLHF. The chain joins TRBV28 to TRBJ1-6; D not resolved. Trimming took off 6 bases at V and 11 bases at J, with 8 bases between the two ends. Germline loops: CDR1 MDHEN, CDR2 SYDVKM. The CDR3 extends over 11 amino acids.

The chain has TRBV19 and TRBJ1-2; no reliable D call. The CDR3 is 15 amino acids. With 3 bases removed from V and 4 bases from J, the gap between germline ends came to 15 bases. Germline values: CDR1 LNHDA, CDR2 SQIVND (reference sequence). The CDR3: CASSIGDPIFYGYTF. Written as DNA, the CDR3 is TGTGCCAGTAGTATTGGAGATCCTATCTTCTATGGCTACACCTTC.

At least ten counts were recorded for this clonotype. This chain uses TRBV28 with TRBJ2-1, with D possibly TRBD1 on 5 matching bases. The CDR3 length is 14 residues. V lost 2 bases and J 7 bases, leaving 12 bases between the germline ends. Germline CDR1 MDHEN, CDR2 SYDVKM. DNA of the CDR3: TGTGCCAGCAGTTTACCTGGGGCGAGGAATGAGCAGTTCTTC. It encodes CASSLPGARNEQFF.

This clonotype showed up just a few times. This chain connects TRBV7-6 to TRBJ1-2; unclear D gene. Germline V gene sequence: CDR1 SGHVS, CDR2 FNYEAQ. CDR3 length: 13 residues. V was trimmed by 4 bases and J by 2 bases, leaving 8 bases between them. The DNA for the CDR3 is TGTGCCAGCAGCTACAGTACGAACTATGGCTACACCTTC. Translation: CASSYSTNYGYTF.

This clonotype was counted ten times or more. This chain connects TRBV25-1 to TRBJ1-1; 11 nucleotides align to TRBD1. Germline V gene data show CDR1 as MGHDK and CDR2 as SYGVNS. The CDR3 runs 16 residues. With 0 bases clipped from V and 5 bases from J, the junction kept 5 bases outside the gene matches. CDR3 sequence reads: CASSEYGQGARTEAFF. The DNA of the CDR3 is TGTGCCAGCAGTGAATACGGACAGGGGGCTAGGACTGAAGCTTTCTTT.

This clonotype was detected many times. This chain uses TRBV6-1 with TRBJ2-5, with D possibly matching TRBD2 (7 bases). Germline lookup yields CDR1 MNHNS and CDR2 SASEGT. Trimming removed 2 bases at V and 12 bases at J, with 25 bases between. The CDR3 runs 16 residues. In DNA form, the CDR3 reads TGTGCCAGCAGTGAATTCTTGGGGGGGGCCTCATCGGCCGAGTACTTC. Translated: CASSEFLGGASSAEYF.

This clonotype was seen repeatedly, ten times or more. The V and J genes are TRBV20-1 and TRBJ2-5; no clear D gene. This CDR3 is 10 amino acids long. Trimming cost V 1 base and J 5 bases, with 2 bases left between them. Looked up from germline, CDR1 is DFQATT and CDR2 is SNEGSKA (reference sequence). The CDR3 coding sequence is TGCAGTGCTAGAGGCGAGACCCAGTACTTC. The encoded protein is CSARGETQYF.

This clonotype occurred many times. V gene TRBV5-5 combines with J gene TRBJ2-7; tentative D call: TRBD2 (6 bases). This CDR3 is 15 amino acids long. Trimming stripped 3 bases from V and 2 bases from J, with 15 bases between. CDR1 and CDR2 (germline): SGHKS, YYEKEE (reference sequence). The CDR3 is CASSWDWVGPYEQYF. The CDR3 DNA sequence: TGTGCCAGCAGCTGGGACTGGGTTGGGCCCTACGAGCAGTACTTC.

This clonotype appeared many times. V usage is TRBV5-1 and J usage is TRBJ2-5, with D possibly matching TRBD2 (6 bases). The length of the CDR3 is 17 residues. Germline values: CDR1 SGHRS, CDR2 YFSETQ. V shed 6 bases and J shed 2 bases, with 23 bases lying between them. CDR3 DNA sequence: TGCGCCAGCAACCCCCTGGTTGGGGGGAAGACACAAGAGACCCAGTACTTC. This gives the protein CASNPLVGGKTQETQYF.

In nucleotides, the CDR3 is TGCGCCAGCAGCTTGGGGACAGCCTCAGGGACCCAGTACTTC. Its protein is CASSLGTASGTQYF. J is TRBJ2-5 and V is TRBV5-1; TRBD1 might be the D (6 bases). Trimming removed 0 bases from V and 7 bases from J, with 13 bases in between. Germline CDR1 reads SGHRS; CDR2 reads YFSETQ. The CDR3 has 14 residues.

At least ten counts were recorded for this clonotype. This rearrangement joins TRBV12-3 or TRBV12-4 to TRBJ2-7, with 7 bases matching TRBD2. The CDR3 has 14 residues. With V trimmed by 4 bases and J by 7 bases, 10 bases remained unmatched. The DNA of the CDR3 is TGTGCCAGCAGTTCTGGGGGGGGGAGCCAGGAGCAGTACTTC. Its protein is CASSSGGGSQEQYF.

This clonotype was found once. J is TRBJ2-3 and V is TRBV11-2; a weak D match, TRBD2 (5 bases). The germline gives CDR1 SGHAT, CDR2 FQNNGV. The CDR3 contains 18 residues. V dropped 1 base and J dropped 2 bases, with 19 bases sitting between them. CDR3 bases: TGTGCCAGCAGCTTAGTTCGGTGGGCTAGCCAAATCACAGATACGCAGTATTTT. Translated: CASSLVRWASQITDTQYF.

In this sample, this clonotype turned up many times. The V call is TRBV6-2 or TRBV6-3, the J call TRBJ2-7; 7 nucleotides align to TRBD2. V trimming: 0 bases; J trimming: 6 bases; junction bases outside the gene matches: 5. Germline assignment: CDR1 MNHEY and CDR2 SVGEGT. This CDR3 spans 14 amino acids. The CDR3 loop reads CASSYSGTTIEQYF. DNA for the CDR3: TGTGCCAGCAGTTACTCGGGGACTACCATCGAGCAGTACTTC.

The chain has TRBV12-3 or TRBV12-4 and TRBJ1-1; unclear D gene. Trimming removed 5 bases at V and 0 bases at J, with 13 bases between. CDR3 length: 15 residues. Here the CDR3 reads CASSPRGVVNTEAFF. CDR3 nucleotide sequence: TGTGCCAGCAGTCCAAGAGGTGTGGTGAACACTGAAGCTTTCTTT.

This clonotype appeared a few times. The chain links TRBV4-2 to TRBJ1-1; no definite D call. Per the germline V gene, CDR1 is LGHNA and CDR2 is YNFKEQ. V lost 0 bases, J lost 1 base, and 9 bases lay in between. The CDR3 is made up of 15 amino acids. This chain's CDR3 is CASSQDSPTNTEAFF. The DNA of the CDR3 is TGTGCCAGCAGCCAAGATAGCCCTACGAACACTGAAGCTTTCTTT.

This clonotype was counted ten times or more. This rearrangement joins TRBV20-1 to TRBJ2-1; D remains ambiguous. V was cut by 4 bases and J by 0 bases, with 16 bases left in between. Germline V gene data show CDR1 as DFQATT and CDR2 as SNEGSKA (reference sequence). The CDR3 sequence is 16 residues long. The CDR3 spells CSANPPTRSSYNEQFF. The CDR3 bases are TGCAGTGCTAACCCTCCGACCCGGAGCTCCTACAATGAGCAGTTCTTC.

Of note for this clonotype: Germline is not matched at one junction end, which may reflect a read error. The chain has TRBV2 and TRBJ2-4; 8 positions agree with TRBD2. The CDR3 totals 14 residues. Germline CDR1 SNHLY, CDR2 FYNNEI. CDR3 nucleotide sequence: TGTGCCAGCAGAGGACTAGCCGGGCGGAACACTCAGTACTTC. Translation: CASRGLAGRNTQYF. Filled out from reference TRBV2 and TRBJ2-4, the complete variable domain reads EPEVTQTPSHQVTQMGQEVILRCVPISNHLYFYWYRQILGQKVEFLVSFYNNEISEKSEIFDDQFSVERPDGSNFTLKIRSTKLEDSAMYFCASRGLAGRNTQYFGAGTRLSVL.

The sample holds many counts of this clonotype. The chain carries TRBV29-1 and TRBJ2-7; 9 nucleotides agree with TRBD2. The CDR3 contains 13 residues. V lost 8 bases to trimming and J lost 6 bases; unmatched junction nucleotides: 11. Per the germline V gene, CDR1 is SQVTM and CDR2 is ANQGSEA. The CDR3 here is CSYGVAGDGEQYF. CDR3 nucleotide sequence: TGCAGCTATGGGGTAGCGGGAGATGGCGAGCAGTACTTC.

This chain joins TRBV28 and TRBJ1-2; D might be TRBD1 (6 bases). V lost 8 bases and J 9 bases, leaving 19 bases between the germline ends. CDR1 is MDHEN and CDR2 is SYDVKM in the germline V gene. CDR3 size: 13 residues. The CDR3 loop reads CASLKQGLKSYTF. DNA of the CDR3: TGTGCCAGCCTAAAACAGGGTCTGAAGAGCTACACCTTC.

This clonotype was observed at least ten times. The chain's CDR3 is CASSGRLAVEDTQYF. Written as DNA, the CDR3 is TGTGCCAGCAGTGGGCGACTAGCGGTCGAGGATACGCAGTATTTT. The chain employs TRBV2 and TRBJ2-3; 9 bases are shared with TRBD2. V was clipped by 4 bases and J by 6 bases; unmatched bases: 8. CDR3 size: 15 residues. Germline CDR1 is SNHLY and CDR2 is FYNNEI.

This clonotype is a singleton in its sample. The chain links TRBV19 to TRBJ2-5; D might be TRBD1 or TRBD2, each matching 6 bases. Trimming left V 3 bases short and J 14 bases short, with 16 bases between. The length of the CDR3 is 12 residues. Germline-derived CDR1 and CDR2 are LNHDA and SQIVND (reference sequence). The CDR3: CASSIPPGATYF. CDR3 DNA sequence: TGTGCCAGTAGTATTCCTCCGGGGGCAACCTACTTC.